The 28 T cell receptor beta chains listed next were all sequenced from one sample in a study of post-analysis software for immune sequencing data. Built from TCR beta cDNA, the libraries had unique molecular identifiers in them. Using its own MiXCR run on the PCR reads, TCRdb lists one record per CDR3 protein. The data contain 750,000 to 950,000 distinct CDR3 sequences, about 50% of them singletons. Which antigens these TCRs recognize remains unknown. Study-wide results and limits: Controls had lower frequencies than patients of four or five TRBV segments, which included TRBV5-6, TRBV5-1 and TRBV20-1.

The sequencing sample was made of blood. Receptor source: a girl aged 5 to 17 with multiple sclerosis.

The chain recombines TRBV6-6 with TRBJ2-4; D may match TRBD1 or TRBD2 (5 bases each). The CDR3 is 14 residues long. V was cut by 7 bases and J by 13 bases, with 23 bases left in between. The V gene's germline CDR1 is MNHNY and CDR2 SVGAGI (reference sequence). The CDR3 protein is CASTPSAQLGEQYF. CDR3 bases: TGTGCCAGCACCCCGTCGGCGCAACTGGGGGAGCAGTACTTC.

This chain connects TRBV5-1 to TRBJ2-4; tentative D call: TRBD1 (6 bases). The DNA end is more similar to TRBJ2-7, so the J call may be wrong. CDR1 and CDR2 (germline): SGHRS, YFSETQ. This CDR3 comprises 13 residues. This chain's CDR3 is CASTPTGQDEQYF. For the CDR3, the DNA is TGCGCCAGCACCCCGACAGGTCAGGACGAGCAGTACTTC.

In this sample, this clonotype turned up once. The rearrangement joins TRBV11-2 to TRBJ2-4; 8 nucleotides align to TRBD1. The J call is uncertain, as TRBJ2-5 better fits the DNA end. In germline, CDR1 is SGHAT, CDR2 FQNNGV. The CDR3 covers 16 residues. This CDR3 is CASSSSPGTGQETQYF. The CDR3, as DNA: TGTGCCAGCAGTTCATCCCCCGGGACAGGACAAGAGACCCAGTACTTC.

CDR3 nucleotide sequence: TGTGCCAGTACCCTACGGGGACTAGCGGGGAGATACGAGCAGTACTTC. Translation gives CASTLRGLAGRYEQYF. The rearrangement uses TRBV6-6 and TRBJ2-7; TRBD2 agrees at 13 bases. Germline trimming cut 9 bases from V and 4 bases from J; bases unmatched to any gene: 12. The CDR3 has 16 residues. Germline CDR1 reads MNHNY; CDR2 reads SVGAGI (reference sequence).

The genes are TRBV5-1 and TRBJ1-5; a possible D gene is TRBD1 (5 bases). Trimming stripped 0 bases from V and 6 bases from J, with 10 bases between. Germline assignment: CDR1 SGHRS and CDR2 YFSETQ. The CDR3 extends over 14 amino acids. CDR3 sequence reads: CASSLAFGGQPQHF. The CDR3 DNA reads TGCGCCAGCAGCTTGGCCTTTGGGGGTCAGCCCCAGCATTTT.

Points on this clonotype: The junction differs from germline at one of its ends, possibly a read error. The gene calls are TRBV7-3 and TRBJ2-3; 7 nucleotides match TRBD2. Germline lookup yields CDR1 SGHTA and CDR2 FQGTGA. The length of the CDR3 is 14 residues. CDR3 amino acids: CASSRQTSTGTQYF. For the CDR3, the DNA is TGTGCCAGCAGCCGACAGACTAGCACAGGTACGCAGTATTTT.

V and J are TRBV7-9 and TRBJ2-3; 10 bases fit TRBD1. The J segment lost 0 bases and the V segment lost 4 bases, leaving 10 bases of the junction unmatched. Germline V lookup: CDR1 SEHNR, CDR2 FQNEAQ (reference sequence). The CDR3 extends over 18 amino acids. CDR3 in DNA: TGTGCCAGCAGCTCCCGGGACAGGGGCCGCTTAAGCACAGATACGCAGTATTTT. Translating gives CASSSRDRGRLSTDTQYF.

The rearrangement links TRBV6-1 to TRBJ2-3, with 10 bases aligning to TRBD2. The CDR3 loop spans 16 amino acids. Germline CDR1 is MNHNS and CDR2 is SASEGT. The V gene end was trimmed by 4 bases and the J gene end by 4 bases; junction bases not matched to a gene: 8. The CDR3 loop reads CASSALAGEVPDTQYF. CDR3 coding DNA: TGTGCCAGCAGTGCTCTAGCGGGAGAAGTCCCAGATACGCAGTATTTT.

This clonotype was picked up a small number of times. The rearrangement joins TRBV12-3 or TRBV12-4 to TRBJ2-5, with 7 bases that match TRBD2. The V gene end was trimmed by 8 bases and the J gene end by 0 bases; junction bases not matched to a gene: 3. The CDR3 covers 13 residues. CDR3 nucleotides: TGTGCCAGCGGCCGGGGGGACCAAGAGACCCAGTACTTC. Translating it yields CASGRGDQETQYF.

This clonotype was observed a few times. J is TRBJ2-7 and V is TRBV7-9; TRBD1 matches 7 bases. The J call is in doubt because the DNA end fits TRBJ2-5 better. CDR3 length: 13 amino acids. Germline CDR1 reads SEHNR; CDR2 reads FQNEAQ (reference sequence). CDR3 amino acids: CASSLQGERTQYF. The DNA for the CDR3 is TGTGCCAGCAGCTTACAGGGGGAACGGACCCAGTACTTC.

This chain links TRBV6-5 with TRBJ2-4, with D possibly matching TRBD1 (6 bases). V was trimmed by 2 bases and J by 5 bases, leaving 7 bases between them. The CDR3 contains 13 residues. The germline CDR1 and CDR2 sequences are MNHEY and SVGAGI. As DNA, the CDR3 is TGTGCCAGCAGTTACGCAGGGGAAAACATTCAGTACTTC. Protein product: CASSYAGENIQYF.

This clonotype has a handful of counts. The chain recombines TRBV25-1 with TRBJ2-3, with 11 positions matching TRBD2. The junction had 12 bases not matched to a gene; V was cut back by 2 bases and J by 5 bases. The germline V gene encodes CDR1 MGHDK and CDR2 SYGVNS. The CDR3 consists of 18 residues. CDR3 coding DNA: TGTGCCAGCAGTGAACTCCATACTAGCGGGAGAGCGATAGATACGCAGTATTTT. Its translation is CASSELHTSGRAIDTQYF.

This clonotype showed up many times. J is TRBJ2-1 and V is TRBV6-4, with 9 bases fitting TRBD2. After removal of 5 bases from V and 7 bases from J, the junction contained 12 bases not matched to a gene. Germline V lookup: CDR1 MRHNA, CDR2 SNTAGT. The CDR3 has 16 amino acids. This CDR3 reads CASSPAPGLAQNEQFF. CDR3 sequence (DNA): TGTGCCAGCAGTCCTGCACCGGGACTAGCACAGAATGAGCAGTTCTTC.

Only one count was recorded for this clonotype. The chain is built from TRBV18 and TRBJ2-6; maybe TRBD1 (6 bases). The CDR3 sequence is 16 residues long. Germline CDR1 reads KGHSH; CDR2 reads LQKENI. The ends were cut back, 5 bases at V and 0 bases at J, with 11 bases in the middle. The CDR3 reads CASSRTANSGANVLTF. CDR3 DNA: TGTGCCAGCTCAAGGACAGCCAACTCTGGGGCCAACGTCCTGACTTTC.

This clonotype came up once. This rearrangement joins TRBV5-1 to TRBJ2-5; 12 bases map to TRBD2. CDR1 is SGHRS and CDR2 is YFSETQ in the germline V gene. This CDR3 has 16 residues. J lost 1 base, V lost 3 bases, and 4 bases had no gene match. The CDR3 protein is CASSSTSGRSQETQYF. For the CDR3, the DNA is TGCGCCAGCAGCTCTACTAGCGGGAGGTCCCAAGAGACCCAGTACTTC.

This clonotype was seen a handful of times. The chain recombines TRBV29-1 with TRBJ2-4; 10 bases fit TRBD1. The CDR3 length is 11 residues. Germline CDR1 SQVTM, CDR2 ANQGSEA. J was trimmed by 15 bases and V by 3 bases; bases with no gene match: 5. The CDR3 loop is CSVDETGGLYF. The DNA for the CDR3 is TGCAGCGTTGATGAGACAGGGGGCCTGTACTTC.

This chain joins TRBV20-1 and TRBJ2-5; no clear D. The assigned J gene may be wrong: the sequence end matches TRBJ2-7 better. The length of the CDR3 is 12 residues. Germline CDR1 and CDR2: DFQATT and SNEGSKA (reference sequence). CDR3 nucleotides: TGCAGTGCTAGTCGCACAGCCTACGAGCAGTACTTC. It encodes CSASRTAYEQYF.

In its sample, this clonotype was seen a few times. This sequence joins TRBV10-3 and TRBJ2-5; no clear D gene. The CDR3 totals 12 residues. The germline V and J ends were trimmed by 5 bases and 0 bases, with 4 bases remaining between them. Per germline, CDR1 ENHRY and CDR2 SYGVKD. The CDR3 loop is CAISRDQETQYF. CDR3 DNA: TGTGCCATCAGTAGGGACCAAGAGACCCAGTACTTC.

This chain links TRBV5-1 with TRBJ2-6, with TRBD1 as a possible D gene (6 bases). V was clipped by 0 bases and J by 5 bases, with 18 bases between them. CDR1 SGHRS and CDR2 YFSETQ come from the germline V gene. The CDR3 covers 18 residues. CDR3 DNA sequence: TGCGCCAGCAGCTTGGGTAGACAGGATCATATACGGGCCAACGTCCTGACTTTC. Translated: CASSLGRQDHIRANVLTF.

The chain combines TRBV20-1 with TRBJ1-2; D gene unclear. The CDR3 spans 16 residues. Deletions cut 2 bases from V and 0 bases from J, with 16 bases between. The germline CDR1 and CDR2 sequences are DFQATT and SNEGSKA (reference sequence). CDR3 DNA sequence: TGCAGTGCTAGACTGAGTTGGGGAGGAACTAACTATGGCTACACCTTC. This sequence encodes CSARLSWGGTNYGYTF.

The V call is TRBV20-1, the J call TRBJ2-5, with 10 bases lining up with TRBD1. The germline CDR1 and CDR2 sequences are DFQATT and SNEGSKA (reference sequence). The V and J ends lost 6 bases and 3 bases, in that order; junction bases with no gene match: 10. The CDR3 has 15 amino acids. CDR3 amino acids: CSAGDRGSKEETQYF. In DNA, the CDR3 is TGCAGTGCCGGGGACAGGGGTTCAAAGGAAGAGACCCAGTACTTC.

The chain couples TRBV29-1 to TRBJ2-3; D ambiguous. CDR3 length equals 16 residues. Looked up from germline, CDR1 is SQVTM and CDR2 is ANQGSEA. Deletions cut 4 bases from V and 4 bases from J, with 21 bases between. This chain's CDR3 is CSVGESGPSGADTQYF. The CDR3 DNA reads TGCAGCGTTGGGGAATCCGGGCCAAGTGGCGCAGATACGCAGTATTTT.

V is TRBV15 and J is TRBJ2-1; D perhaps matches TRBD1 (6 bases). There are 18 residues in the CDR3. Germline V gives CDR1 LNHNV, CDR2 YYDKDF (reference sequence). V dropped 3 bases and J dropped 5 bases, with 23 bases sitting between them. The CDR3 DNA reads TGTGCCACCAGCAGTCCGTCACAGGGTCTAGCACATAACAATGAGCAGTTCTTC. The encoded protein is CATSSPSQGLAHNNEQFF.

The chain is built from TRBV15 and TRBJ2-7, with 9 bases identical to TRBD2. Trimming at V came to 1 base and at J to 3 bases, leaving 4 bases not matched to a gene. The germline gives CDR1 LNHNV, CDR2 YYDKDF (reference sequence). The CDR3 contains 15 residues. The CDR3 reads CATSRGRAGGYEQYF. The CDR3, as DNA: TGTGCCACCAGCAGAGGACGAGCGGGGGGCTACGAGCAGTACTTC.

This clonotype was found a few times. This chain connects TRBV10-3 to TRBJ2-5; the match to TRBD1 covers 7 bases. This CDR3 is 14 amino acids long. The V segment lost 6 bases and the J segment 0 bases; nucleotides outside the gene matches: 4. The V gene's germline CDR1 is ENHRY and CDR2 SYGVKD. The CDR3 region is CAIRPGTDQETQYF. The CDR3 coding sequence is TGTGCCATCAGACCCGGGACAGACCAAGAGACCCAGTACTTC.

This chain connects TRBV10-3 to TRBJ2-7; D not certain. Germline assignment: CDR1 ENHRY and CDR2 SYGVKD. Trimming cost V 0 bases and J 5 bases, with 2 bases left between them. This CDR3 region has 11 residues. CDR3 sequence reads: CAISESDEQYF. The CDR3 coding sequence is TGTGCCATCAGTGAGTCGGACGAGCAGTACTTC.

This chain joins TRBV29-1 and TRBJ1-5, with TRBD1 matching over 9 bases. The ends lost 4 bases at V and 6 bases at J; junction bases unmatched: 7. CDR3 length: 14 residues. Per the germline V gene, CDR1 is SQVTM and CDR2 is ANQGSEA. The CDR3 spells CSVGTGVYGQPQHF. CDR3 sequence (DNA): TGCAGCGTTGGGACAGGGGTCTACGGTCAGCCCCAGCATTTT. Full variable domain (outside the CDR3, taken from reference TRBV29-1 and TRBJ1-5): SAVISQKPSRDICQRGTSLTIQCQVDSQVTMMFWYRQQPGQSLTLIATANQGSEATYESGFVIDKFPISRPNLTFSTLTVSNMSPEDSSIYLCSVGTGVYGQPQHFGDGTRLSIL.

J is TRBJ2-7 and V is TRBV7-2; D is perhaps TRBD1 (5 bases). With 5 bases removed from V and 7 bases from J, the gap between germline ends came to 18 bases. The V gene's germline CDR1 is SGHTA and CDR2 FQGNSA. The CDR3 is made up of 14 amino acids. The CDR3 is CASSPDSAVGEQYF. The CDR3 coding sequence is TGTGCCAGCAGCCCCGACAGTGCCGTAGGGGAGCAGTACTTC.